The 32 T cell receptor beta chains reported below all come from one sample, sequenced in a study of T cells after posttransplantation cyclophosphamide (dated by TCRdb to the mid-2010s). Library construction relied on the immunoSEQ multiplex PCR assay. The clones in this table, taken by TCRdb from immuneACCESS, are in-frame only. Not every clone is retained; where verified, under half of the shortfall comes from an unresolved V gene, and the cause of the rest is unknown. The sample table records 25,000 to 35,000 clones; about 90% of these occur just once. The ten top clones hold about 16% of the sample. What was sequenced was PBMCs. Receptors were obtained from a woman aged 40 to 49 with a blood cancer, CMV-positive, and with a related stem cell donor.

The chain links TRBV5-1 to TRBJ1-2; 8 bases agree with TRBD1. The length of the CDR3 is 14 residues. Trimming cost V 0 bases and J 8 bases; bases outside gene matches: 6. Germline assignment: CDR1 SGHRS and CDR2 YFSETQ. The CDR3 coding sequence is TGCGCCAGCAGCTTGGCGACAGGGGTCGCGGGCTACACCTTC. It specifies CASSLATGVAGYTF.

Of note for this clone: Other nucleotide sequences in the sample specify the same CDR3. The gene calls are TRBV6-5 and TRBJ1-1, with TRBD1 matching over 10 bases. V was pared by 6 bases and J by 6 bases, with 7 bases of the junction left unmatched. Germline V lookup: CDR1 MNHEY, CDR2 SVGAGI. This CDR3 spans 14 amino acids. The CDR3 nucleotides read TGTGCCAGCAGACTCGGACAGGGGGGGGCTGAAGCTTTCTTT. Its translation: CASRLGQGGAEAFF.

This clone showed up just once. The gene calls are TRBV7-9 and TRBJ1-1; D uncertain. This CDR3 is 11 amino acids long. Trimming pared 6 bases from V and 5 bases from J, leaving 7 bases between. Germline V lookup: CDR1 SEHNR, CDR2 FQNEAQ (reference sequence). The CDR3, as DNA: TGTGCCAGCAGTCCGGGGACTGAAGCTTTCTTT. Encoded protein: CASSPGTEAFF.

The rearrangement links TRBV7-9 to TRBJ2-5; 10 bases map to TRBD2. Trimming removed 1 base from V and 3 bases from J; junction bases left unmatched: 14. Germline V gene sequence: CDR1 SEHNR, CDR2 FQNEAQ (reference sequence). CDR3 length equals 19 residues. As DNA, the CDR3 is TGTGCCAGCAGCTTAGATCTCCGTAGCGGGGGGTATGGGAAAGAGACCCAGTACTTC. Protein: CASSLDLRSGGYGKETQYF.

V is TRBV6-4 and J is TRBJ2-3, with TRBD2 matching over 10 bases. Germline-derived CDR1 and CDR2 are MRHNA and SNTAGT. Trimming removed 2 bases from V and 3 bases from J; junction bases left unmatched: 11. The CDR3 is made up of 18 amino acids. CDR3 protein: CASSDAASGGSGTDTQYF. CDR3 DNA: TGTGCCAGCAGTGACGCGGCTAGCGGGGGTTCGGGAACAGATACGCAGTATTTT.

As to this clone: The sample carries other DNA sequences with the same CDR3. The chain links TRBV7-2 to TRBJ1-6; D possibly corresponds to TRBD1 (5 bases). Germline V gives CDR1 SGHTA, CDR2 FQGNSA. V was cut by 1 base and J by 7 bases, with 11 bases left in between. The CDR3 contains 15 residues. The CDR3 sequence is CASSLGTGSNSPLHF. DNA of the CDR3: TGTGCCAGCAGCTTAGGAACAGGCTCCAATTCACCCCTCCACTTT.

The CDR3 sequence is CASSESTLAGGTDEQFF. CDR3 nucleotide sequence: TGCGCCAGCAGTGAGTCGACGCTAGCGGGGGGCACGGATGAGCAGTTCTTC. V is TRBV10-2 and J is TRBJ2-1; 11 bases are shared with TRBD2. This CDR3 has 17 amino acids. Germline V CDR1 and CDR2: WSHSY, SAAADI. The V gene end was trimmed by 0 bases and the J gene end by 8 bases; junction bases not matched to a gene: 9.

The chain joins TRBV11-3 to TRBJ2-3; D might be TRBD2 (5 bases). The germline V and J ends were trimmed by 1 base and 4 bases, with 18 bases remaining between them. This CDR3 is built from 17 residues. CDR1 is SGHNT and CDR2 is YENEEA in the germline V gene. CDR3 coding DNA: TGTGCCAGCAGCTTAGGGGCGGGTCCCGGAGGATCAGATACGCAGTATTTT. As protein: CASSLGAGPGGSDTQYF. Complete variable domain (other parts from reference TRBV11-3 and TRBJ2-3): EAGVVQSPRYKIIEKKQPVAFWCNPISGHNTLYWYLQNLGQGPELLIRYENEEAVDDSQLPKDRFSAERLKGVDSTLKIQPAELGDSAVYLCASSLGAGPGGSDTQYFGPGTRLTVL.

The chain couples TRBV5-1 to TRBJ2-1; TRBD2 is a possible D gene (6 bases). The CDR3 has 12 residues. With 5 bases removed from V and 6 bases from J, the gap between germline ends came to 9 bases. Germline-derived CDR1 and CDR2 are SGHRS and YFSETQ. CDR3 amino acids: CASRGLANEQFF. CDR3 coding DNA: TGCGCCAGCAGGGGACTGGCCAATGAGCAGTTCTTC.

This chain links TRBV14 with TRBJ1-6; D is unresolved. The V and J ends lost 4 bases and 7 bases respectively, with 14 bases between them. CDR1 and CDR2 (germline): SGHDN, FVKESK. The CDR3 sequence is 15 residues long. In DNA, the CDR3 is TGTGCCAGCAGCCCTTTTCCGGGAGGAAATTCACCCCTCCACTTT. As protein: CASSPFPGGNSPLHF.

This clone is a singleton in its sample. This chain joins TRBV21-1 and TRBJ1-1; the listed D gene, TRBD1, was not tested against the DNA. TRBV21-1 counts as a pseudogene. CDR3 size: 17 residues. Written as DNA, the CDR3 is TGTGCCAGCAGCAAATCCCACCCCGCAGTCCTGAACACTGAAGCTTTCTTT. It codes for CASSKSHPAVLNTEAFF.

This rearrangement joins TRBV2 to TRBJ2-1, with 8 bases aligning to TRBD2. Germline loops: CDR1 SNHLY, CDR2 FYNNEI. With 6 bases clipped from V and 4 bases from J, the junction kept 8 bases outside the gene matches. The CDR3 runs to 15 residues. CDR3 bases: TGTGCCAGCAGCTACGAGGCGGGGGGATACAATGAGCAGTTCTTC. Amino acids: CASSYEAGGYNEQFF.

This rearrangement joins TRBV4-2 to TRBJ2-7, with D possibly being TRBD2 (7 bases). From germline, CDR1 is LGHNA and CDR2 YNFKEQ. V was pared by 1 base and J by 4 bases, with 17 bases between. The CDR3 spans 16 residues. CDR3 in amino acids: CASSQGRWGGGYEQYF. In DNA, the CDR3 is TGTGCCAGCAGCCAAGGGAGGTGGGGAGGGGGATACGAGCAGTACTTC.

CDR3 coding DNA: TGCGCCAGCAGCCAAGTAGGACACGGTAATTCACCCCTCCACTTT. Its protein product is CASSQVGHGNSPLHF. The chain has TRBV4-1 and TRBJ1-6; the D gene is possibly TRBD1 (5 bases). The germline V gene encodes CDR1 MGHRA and CDR2 YSYEKL. This CDR3 is 15 amino acids long. The germline V and J ends were trimmed by 1 base and 6 bases, with 10 bases remaining between them.

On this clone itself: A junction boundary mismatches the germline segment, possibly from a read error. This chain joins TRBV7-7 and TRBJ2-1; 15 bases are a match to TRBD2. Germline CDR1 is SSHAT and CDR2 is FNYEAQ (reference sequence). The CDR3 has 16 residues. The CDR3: CASSLAGLAGGNEQFF. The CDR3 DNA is TGTGCTAGCAGCTTAGCGGGACTAGCGGGGGGTAATGAGCAGTTCTTC.

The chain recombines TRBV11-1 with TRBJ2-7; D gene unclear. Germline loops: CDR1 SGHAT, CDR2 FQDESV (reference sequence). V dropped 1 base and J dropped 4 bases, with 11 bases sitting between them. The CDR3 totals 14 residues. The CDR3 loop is CASSLGGVGYEQYF. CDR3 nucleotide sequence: TGTGCCAGCAGCTTAGGAGGTGTCGGTTACGAGCAGTACTTC.

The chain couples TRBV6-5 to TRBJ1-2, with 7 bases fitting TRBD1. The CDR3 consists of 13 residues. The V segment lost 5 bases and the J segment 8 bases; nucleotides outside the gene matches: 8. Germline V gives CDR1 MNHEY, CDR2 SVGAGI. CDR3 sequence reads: CASSRDREEGYTF. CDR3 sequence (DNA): TGTGCCAGCAGTAGAGACAGGGAAGAAGGCTACACCTTC.

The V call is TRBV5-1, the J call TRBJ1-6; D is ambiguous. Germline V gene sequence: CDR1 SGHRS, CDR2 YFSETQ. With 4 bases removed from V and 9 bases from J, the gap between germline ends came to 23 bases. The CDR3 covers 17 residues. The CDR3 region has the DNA TGCGCCAGCAGCCTATTTGCGGGGAACCAGAAAGGTTCACCCCTCCACTTT. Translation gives CASSLFAGNQKGSPLHF.

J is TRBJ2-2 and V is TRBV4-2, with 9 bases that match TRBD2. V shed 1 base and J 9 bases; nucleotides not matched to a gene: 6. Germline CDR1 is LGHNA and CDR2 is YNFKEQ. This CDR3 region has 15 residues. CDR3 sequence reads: CASSQGAGGNRELFF. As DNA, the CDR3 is TGTGCCAGCAGCCAAGGGGCGGGGGGGAACCGGGAGCTGTTTTTT.

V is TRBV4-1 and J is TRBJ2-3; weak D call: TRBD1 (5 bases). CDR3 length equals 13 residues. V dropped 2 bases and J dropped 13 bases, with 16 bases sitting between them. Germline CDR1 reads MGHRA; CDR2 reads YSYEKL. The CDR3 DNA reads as TGCGCCAGCAGCCAACGTTGGGGCCAACTAAAGTATTTT. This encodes CASSQRWGQLKYF.

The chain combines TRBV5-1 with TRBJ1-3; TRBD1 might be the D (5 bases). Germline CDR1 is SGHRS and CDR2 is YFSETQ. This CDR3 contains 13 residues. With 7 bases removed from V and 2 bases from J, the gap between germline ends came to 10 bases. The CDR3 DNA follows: TGCGCCAGCCGGGGGACCGCTGGAAACACCATATATTTT. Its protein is CASRGTAGNTIYF. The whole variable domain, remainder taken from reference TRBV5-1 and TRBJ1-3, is KAGVTQTPRYLIKTRGQQVTLSCSPISGHRSVSWYQQTPGQGLQFLFEYFSETQRNKGNFPGRFSGRQFSNSRSEMNVSTLELGDSALYLCASRGTAGNTIYFGEGSWLTVV.

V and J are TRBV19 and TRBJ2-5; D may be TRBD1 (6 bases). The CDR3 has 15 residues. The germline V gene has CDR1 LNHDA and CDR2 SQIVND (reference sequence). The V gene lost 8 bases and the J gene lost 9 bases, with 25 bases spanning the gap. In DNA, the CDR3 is TGTGCCAGTTCCCAGGGGCAGCAGCTATATAGTCCCCAGTACTTC. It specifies CASSQGQQLYSPQYF.

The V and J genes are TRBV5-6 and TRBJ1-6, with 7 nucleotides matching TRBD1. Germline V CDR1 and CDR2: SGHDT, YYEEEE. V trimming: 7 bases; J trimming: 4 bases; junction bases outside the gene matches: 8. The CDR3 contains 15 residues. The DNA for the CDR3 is TGTGCCAGCCGCCGACAGGGAACTTATAATTCACCCCTCCACTTT. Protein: CASRRQGTYNSPLHF. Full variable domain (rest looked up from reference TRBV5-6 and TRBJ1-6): DAGVTQSPTHLIKTRGQQVTLRCSPKSGHDTVSWYQQALGQGPQFIFQYYEEEERQRGNFPDRFSGHQFPNYSSELNVNALLLGDSALYLCASRRQGTYNSPLHFGNGTRLTVT.

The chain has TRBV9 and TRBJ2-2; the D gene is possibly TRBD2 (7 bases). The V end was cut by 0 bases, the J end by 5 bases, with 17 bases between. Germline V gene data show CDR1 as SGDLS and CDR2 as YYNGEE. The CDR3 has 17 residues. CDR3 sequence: CASSVALDRRGTGELFF. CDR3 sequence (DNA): TGTGCCAGCAGCGTAGCTCTTGACAGGCGGGGGACCGGGGAGCTGTTTTTT.

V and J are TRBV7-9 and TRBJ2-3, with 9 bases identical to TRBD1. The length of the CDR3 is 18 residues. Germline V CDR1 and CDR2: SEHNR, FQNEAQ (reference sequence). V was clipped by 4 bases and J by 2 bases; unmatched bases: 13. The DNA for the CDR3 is TGTGCCAGCAGCTCTAGCCGGGACAGGGTGTTTAACACAGATACGCAGTATTTT. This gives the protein CASSSSRDRVFNTDTQYF.

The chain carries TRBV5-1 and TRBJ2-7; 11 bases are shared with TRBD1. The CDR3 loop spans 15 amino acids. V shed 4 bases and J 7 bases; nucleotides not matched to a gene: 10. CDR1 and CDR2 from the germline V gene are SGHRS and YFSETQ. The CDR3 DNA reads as TGCGCCAGCAGCCTAGGGACAGGGGGATTTACGGAGCAGTACTTC. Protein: CASSLGTGGFTEQYF.

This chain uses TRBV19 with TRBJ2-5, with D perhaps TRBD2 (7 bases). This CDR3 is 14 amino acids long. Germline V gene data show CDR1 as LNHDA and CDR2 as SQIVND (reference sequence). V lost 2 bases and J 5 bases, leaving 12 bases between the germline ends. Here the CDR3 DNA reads TGTGCCAGTAGTATAACCGGGGGGCTGGAGACCCAGTACTTC. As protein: CASSITGGLETQYF.

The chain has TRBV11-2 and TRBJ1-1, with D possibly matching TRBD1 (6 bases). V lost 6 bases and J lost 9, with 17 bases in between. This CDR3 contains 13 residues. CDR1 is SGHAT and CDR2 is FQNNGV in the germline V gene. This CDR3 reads CASSRPGEGKAFF. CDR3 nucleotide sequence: TGTGCCAGCAGTAGACCAGGGGAGGGGAAAGCTTTCTTT.

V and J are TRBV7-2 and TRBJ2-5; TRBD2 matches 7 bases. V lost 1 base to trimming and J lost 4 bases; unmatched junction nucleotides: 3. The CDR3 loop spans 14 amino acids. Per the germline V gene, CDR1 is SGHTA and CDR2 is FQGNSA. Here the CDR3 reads CASSLGGGGETQYF. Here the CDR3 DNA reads TGTGCCAGCAGCTTAGGGGGCGGGGGAGAGACCCAGTACTTC.

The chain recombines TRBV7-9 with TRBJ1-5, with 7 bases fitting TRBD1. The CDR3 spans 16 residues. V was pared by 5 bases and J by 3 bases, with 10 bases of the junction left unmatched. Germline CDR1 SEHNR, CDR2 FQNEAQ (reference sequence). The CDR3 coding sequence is TGTGCCAGCAGCCTGACAGGGATGAGGGTCAATCAGCCCCAGCATTTT. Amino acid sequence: CASSLTGMRVNQPQHF.

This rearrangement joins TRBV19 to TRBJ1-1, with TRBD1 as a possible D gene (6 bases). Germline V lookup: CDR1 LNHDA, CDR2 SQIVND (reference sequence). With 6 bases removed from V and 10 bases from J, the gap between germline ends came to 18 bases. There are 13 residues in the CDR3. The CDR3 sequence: CASSRPPGTSAFF. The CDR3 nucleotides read TGTGCCAGTAGCCGACCGCCCGGGACATCAGCTTTCTTT.

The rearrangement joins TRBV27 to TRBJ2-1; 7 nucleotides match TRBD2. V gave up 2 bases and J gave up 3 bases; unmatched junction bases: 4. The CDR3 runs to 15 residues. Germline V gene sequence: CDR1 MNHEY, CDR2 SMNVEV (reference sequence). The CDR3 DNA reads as TGTGCCAGCAGTTTACGTCTAGCGGACTACAATGAGCAGTTCTTC. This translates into CASSLRLADYNEQFF.